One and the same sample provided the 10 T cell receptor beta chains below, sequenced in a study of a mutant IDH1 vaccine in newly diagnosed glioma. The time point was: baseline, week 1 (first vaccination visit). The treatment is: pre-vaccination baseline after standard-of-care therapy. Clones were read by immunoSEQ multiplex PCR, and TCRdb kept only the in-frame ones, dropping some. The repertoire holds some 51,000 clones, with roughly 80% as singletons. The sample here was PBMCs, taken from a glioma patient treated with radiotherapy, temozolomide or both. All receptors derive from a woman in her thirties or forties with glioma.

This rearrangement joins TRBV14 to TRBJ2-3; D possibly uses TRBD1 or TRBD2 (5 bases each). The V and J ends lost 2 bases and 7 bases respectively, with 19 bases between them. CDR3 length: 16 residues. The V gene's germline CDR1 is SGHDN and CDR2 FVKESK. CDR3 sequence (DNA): TGTGCCAGCAGCCAACTAAACGGGGCATTCACGAATACGCAGTATTTT. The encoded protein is CASSQLNGAFTNTQYF.

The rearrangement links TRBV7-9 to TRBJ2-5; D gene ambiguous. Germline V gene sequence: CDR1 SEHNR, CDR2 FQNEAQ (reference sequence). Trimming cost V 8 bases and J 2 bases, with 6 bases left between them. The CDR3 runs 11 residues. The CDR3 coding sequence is TGTGCCAGCGCGAGTCAAGAGACCCAGTACTTC. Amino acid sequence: CASASQETQYF.

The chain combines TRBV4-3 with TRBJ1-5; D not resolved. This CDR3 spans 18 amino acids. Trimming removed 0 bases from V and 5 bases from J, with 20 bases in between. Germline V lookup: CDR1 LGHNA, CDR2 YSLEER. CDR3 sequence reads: CASSQEVYGEERYQPQHF. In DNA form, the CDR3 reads TGCGCCAGCAGCCAAGAAGTCTACGGGGAGGAAAGATATCAGCCCCAGCATTTT.

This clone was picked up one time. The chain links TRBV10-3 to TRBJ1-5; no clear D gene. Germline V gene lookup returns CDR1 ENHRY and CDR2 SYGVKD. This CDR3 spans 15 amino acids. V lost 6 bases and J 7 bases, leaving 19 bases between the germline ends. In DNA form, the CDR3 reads TGTGCCATCAGCCAGCCGGACTTGAAAGGACAGCCCCAGCATTTT. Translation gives CAISQPDLKGQPQHF.

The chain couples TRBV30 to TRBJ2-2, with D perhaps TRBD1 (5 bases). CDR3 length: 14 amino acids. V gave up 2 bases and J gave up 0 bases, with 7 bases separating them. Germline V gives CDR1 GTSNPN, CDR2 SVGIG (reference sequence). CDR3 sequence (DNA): TGTGCCTGGAGTTTGACAGCGAACACCGGGGAGCTGTTTTTT. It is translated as CAWSLTANTGELFF.

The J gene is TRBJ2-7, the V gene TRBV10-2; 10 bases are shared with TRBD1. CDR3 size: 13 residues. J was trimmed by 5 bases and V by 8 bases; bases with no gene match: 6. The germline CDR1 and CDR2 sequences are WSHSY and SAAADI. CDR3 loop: CASSRDRGHEQYF. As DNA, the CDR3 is TGCGCCAGCTCCCGGGACAGGGGCCACGAGCAGTACTTC.

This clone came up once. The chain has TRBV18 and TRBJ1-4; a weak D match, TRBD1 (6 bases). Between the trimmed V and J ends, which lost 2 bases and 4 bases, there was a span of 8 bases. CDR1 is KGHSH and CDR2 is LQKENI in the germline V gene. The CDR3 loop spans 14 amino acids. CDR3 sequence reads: CASSPGGYNEKLFF. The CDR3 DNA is TGTGCCAGCTCACCAGGGGGCTATAATGAAAAACTGTTTTTT. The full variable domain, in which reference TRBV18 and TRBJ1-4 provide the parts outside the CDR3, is NAGVMQNPRHLVRRRGQEARLRCSPMKGHSHVYWYRQLPEEGLKFMVYLQKENIIDESGMPKERFSAEFPKEGPSILRIQQVVRGDSAAYFCASSPGGYNEKLFFGSGTQLSVL.

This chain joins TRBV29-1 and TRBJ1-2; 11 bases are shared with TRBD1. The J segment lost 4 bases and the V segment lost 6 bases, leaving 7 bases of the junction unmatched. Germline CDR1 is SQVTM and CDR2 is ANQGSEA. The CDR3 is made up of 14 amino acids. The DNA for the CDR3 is TGCAGCGTGGATTCAGGACAGGGGGCCTATGGCTACACCTTC. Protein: CSVDSGQGAYGYTF.

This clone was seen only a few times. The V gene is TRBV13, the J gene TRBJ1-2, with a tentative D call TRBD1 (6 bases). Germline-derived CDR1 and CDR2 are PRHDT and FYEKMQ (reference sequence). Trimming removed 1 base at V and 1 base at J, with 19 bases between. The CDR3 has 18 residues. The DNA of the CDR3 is TGTGCCAGCAGCTTAGAGAGGGAGGGGGGGACGAATAACTATGGCTACACCTTC. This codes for CASSLEREGGTNNYGYTF.

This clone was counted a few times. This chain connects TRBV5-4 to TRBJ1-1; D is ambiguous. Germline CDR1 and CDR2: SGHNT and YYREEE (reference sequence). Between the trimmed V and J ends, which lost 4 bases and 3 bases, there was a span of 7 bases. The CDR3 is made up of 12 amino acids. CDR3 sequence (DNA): TGTGCCAGCAGCCTTCCTTACACTGAAGCTTTCTTT. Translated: CASSLPYTEAFF.